Listed below are T cell receptor beta chains from one sample, sequenced in a study of response to subunit inactivated influenza vaccine. TCRdb fed the RT-PCR reads into MiXCR, producing one record per CDR3 protein. The repertoire consists of around 520,000 distinct CDR3 sequences, with 12% occurring once and the leading ten covering approximately 10%. Sequenced here: PBMCs from blood, sampled on the day of vaccination. All receptors come from a man in his forties or fifties who received an inactivated influenza vaccine. Both conserved end residues are part of each CDR3. The D gene is left open where the match is weak. A row's size may be missing; if present it is once, few, many or a size class.

size: many; J: TRBJ1-2; V: TRBV5-1; D: .; DNA: TGCGCCAGCAGTATGACAGAGACCTATGGCTACACCTTC; CDR3: CASSMTETYGYTF
size: few; J: TRBJ2-2; V: TRBV5-1; D: .; DNA: TGCGCCAGCTCTAACAGGGAGAACACCGGGGAGCTGTTTTTT; CDR3: CASSNRENTGELFF
size: .; J: TRBJ2-1; V: TRBV4-3; D: TRBD2; DNA: TGCGCCAGCAGCCGAGATACTAGCGGGGGGGCCAGGGAGCAGTTCTTC; CDR3: CASSRDTSGGAREQFF
size: .; J: TRBJ2-5; V: TRBV28; D: .; DNA: TGTGCCAGCAGTTCCCTTGGGTCGGTTAACGTGGAGACCCAGTACTTC; CDR3: CASSSLGSVNVETQYF
size: .; J: TRBJ2-5; V: TRBV9; D: .; DNA: TGTGCCAGCAGCGTAGCGGGGCGGCAAGAGACCCAGTACTTC; CDR3: CASSVAGRQETQYF
size: few; J: TRBJ2-3; V: TRBV7-9; D: TRBD2; DNA: TGTGCCAGCAGCTTAGTCGCTAGCGGGAGAGATACGCAGTATTTT; CDR3: CASSLVASGRDTQYF
size: many; J: TRBJ1-6; V: TRBV28; D: .; DNA: TGTGCCAGCAATAACGACCCTTCACCCCTCCACTTT; CDR3: CASNNDPSPLHF
size: few; J: TRBJ2-7; V: TRBV5-8; D: TRBD1; DNA: TGTGCCAGCAGCGTGGGGACAGGGATGATCTACGAGCAGTACTTC; CDR3: CASSVGTGMIYEQYF
size: many; J: TRBJ2-1; V: TRBV2; D: .; DNA: TGTGCCAGCAGCCAAGGGGGGACCAGGGACAATGAGCAGTTCTTC; CDR3: CASSQGGTRDNEQFF
size: many; J: TRBJ1-2; V: TRBV4-1; D: TRBD1; DNA: TGCGCCAGCAGCCAATCAGAGTGGACAGGCGACTACACCTTC; CDR3: CASSQSEWTGDYTF
size: few; J: TRBJ2-1; V: TRBV28; D: TRBD1; DNA: TGTGCCAGCAGTTTAGGATGGGGACAGGGCTACAATGAGCAGTTCTTC; CDR3: CASSLGWGQGYNEQFF
size: .; J: TRBJ1-3; V: TRBV20-1; D: TRBD1; DNA: TGCAGTGCTTACTACAGGGGGACCTTTGGAAACACCATATATTTT; CDR3: CSAYYRGTFGNTIYF
size: .; J: TRBJ1-2; V: TRBV12-3/TRBV12-4; D: TRBD1; DNA: TGTGCCAGCATCCACGGACAGGGGGCTTCGAACTATGGCTACACCTTC; CDR3: CASIHGQGASNYGYTF
size: many; J: TRBJ2-1; V: TRBV20-1; D: .; DNA: TGCAGTGCTAAAATATTTAGCACCCATTTTAATGAGCAGTTCTTC; CDR3: CSAKIFSTHFNEQFF
size: few; J: TRBJ2-1; V: TRBV7-8; D: .; DNA: TGTGCCAGCAGGTTTCTCTGGGAGAACAATGAGCAGTTCTTC; CDR3: CASRFLWENNEQFF
size: many; J: TRBJ1-1; V: TRBV7-9; D: .; DNA: TGTGCCAGCAGTCCGTCGAGGGGGAACACTGAAGCTTTCTTT; CDR3: CASSPSRGNTEAFF
size: .; J: TRBJ2-3; V: TRBV12-3/TRBV12-4; D: .; DNA: TGTGCCAGCAGTGGGGTAGCTGTCAGCACAGATACGCAGTATTTT; CDR3: CASSGVAVSTDTQYF
size: many; J: TRBJ2-3; V: TRBV20-1; D: .; DNA: TGCAGTGCTAGAGTCTCGGGGCTCACAGATACGCAGTATTTT; CDR3: CSARVSGLTDTQYF
size: .; J: TRBJ2-4; V: TRBV7-2; D: .; DNA: TGTGCCAGCAGCTTGGGGGGGGGCGTCCAAAACATTCAGTACTTC; CDR3: CASSLGGGVQNIQYF
size: many; J: TRBJ1-2; V: TRBV5-1; D: TRBD1; DNA: TGCGCCAGCAGCACCGAAACAGGGGGCCATGGCTACACCTTC; CDR3: CASSTETGGHGYTF
size: many; J: TRBJ2-1; V: TRBV20-1; D: TRBD1; DNA: TGCAGTGCTACTCCCATTACCGGGACAGGGGACAATGAGCAGTTCTTC; CDR3: CSATPITGTGDNEQFF
size: few; J: TRBJ2-5; V: TRBV20-1; D: .; DNA: TGCAGTGCTAGGCCAGACAGGACTCAATGGGAGACCCAGTACTTC; CDR3: CSARPDRTQWETQYF
size: few; J: TRBJ2-1; V: TRBV20-1; D: .; DNA: TGCAGTGCTAGACTCCTAGCGTCAGGTCTGCAGTTCTTC; CDR3: CSARLLASGLQFF
size: .; J: TRBJ1-3; V: TRBV11-2; D: .; DNA: TGTGCCAGCAGCCGACAGGTCTCGGGAAACACCATATATTTT; CDR3: CASSRQVSGNTIYF
size: .; J: TRBJ2-2; V: TRBV6-1; D: .; DNA: TGTGCCAGCAGTGAAGGACGCCTCACCGGGGAGCTGTTTTTT; CDR3: CASSEGRLTGELFF
size: .; J: TRBJ2-2; V: TRBV30; D: .; DNA: TGTGCCTGGAGTTGGGGCCTCGGGGAGCTGTTTTTT; CDR3: CAWSWGLGELFF
size: few; J: TRBJ1-5; V: TRBV6-5; D: .; DNA: TGTGCCAGCAGTTACTTGGGGAACAATCAGCCCCAGCATTTT; CDR3: CASSYLGNNQPQHF
size: .; J: TRBJ2-5; V: TRBV5-6; D: TRBD2; DNA: TGTGCCAGCAGCGCCGGACTAGCGGCAGAGACCCAGTACTTC; CDR3: CASSAGLAAETQYF
size: .; J: TRBJ2-4; V: TRBV5-1; D: .; DNA: TGCGCCAGCAGCCCCCGGTGGGGGCCCAGGGCCATTCAGTACTTC; CDR3: CASSPRWGPRAIQYF
size: .; J: TRBJ2-5; V: TRBV5-1; D: .; DNA: TGCGCCAGCAGCTGGGACCCTAAGCCTTGGGAGACCCAGTACTTC; CDR3: CASSWDPKPWETQYF
size: .; J: TRBJ2-7; V: TRBV3-1; D: .; DNA: TGTGCCAGCAGCCAAATGGCCGAGCAGTACTTC; CDR3: CASSQMAEQYF
size: few; J: TRBJ2-7; V: TRBV12-3/TRBV12-4; D: TRBD2; DNA: TGTGCCAGCAGTTTAGATGGTAGCGGGATATCCGAGCAGTACTTC; CDR3: CASSLDGSGISEQYF
size: few; J: TRBJ2-2; V: TRBV5-1; D: TRBD1; DNA: TGCGCCAGCAGCCTAGGACAGGGTGGCGGGGAGCTGTTTTTT; CDR3: CASSLGQGGGELFF
size: .; J: TRBJ2-7; V: TRBV7-9; D: .; DNA: TGTGCCAGCACGAATCAGGGAATCTACGAGCAGTACTTC; CDR3: CASTNQGIYEQYF
size: few; J: TRBJ1-5; V: TRBV12-3/TRBV12-4; D: .; DNA: TGTGCCAGCAGTTTATGGGGTGAGGGCAATCAGCCCCAGCATTTT; CDR3: CASSLWGEGNQPQHF
size: .; J: TRBJ2-7; V: TRBV15; D: TRBD1; DNA: TGTGCCACCAGCAGAGATTATGTCGGGACAGTCTACGAGCAGTACTTC; CDR3: CATSRDYVGTVYEQYF
size: .; J: TRBJ2-1; V: TRBV7-2; D: TRBD2; DNA: TGTGCCAGCACCACTAGCGGGCATTACAATGAGCAGTTCTTC; CDR3: CASTTSGHYNEQFF
size: few; J: TRBJ1-2; V: TRBV5-1; D: .; DNA: TGCGCCAGCAGCTTTCTCGAGGGCAACTATGGCTACACCTTC; CDR3: CASSFLEGNYGYTF
size: many; J: TRBJ2-1; V: TRBV6-5; D: .; DNA: TGTGCCAGCAGTTATGTCGGGGACGGTTACAATGAGCAGTTCTTC; CDR3: CASSYVGDGYNEQFF
size: many; J: TRBJ1-1; V: TRBV4-3; D: .; DNA: TGCGCCAGCAGCCAAGATGGGGTCACTGAAGCTTTCTTT; CDR3: CASSQDGVTEAFF
size: few; J: TRBJ1-1; V: TRBV20-1; D: .; DNA: TGCAGTGCTAGTAGGGAGTACACTGAAGCTTTCTTT; CDR3: CSASREYTEAFF